The source of this TCR beta chain is a study of blood T cell repertoires in COVID-19. Study-wide context: Acute-phase and convalescent COVID-19 samples originated in the United States, Italy and Spain. In each case, the material was cDNA or gDNA derived from T cells, B-cell-depleted T cells, or PBMCs.

Original handling: Reference gene primer amplification gave nucleated cell count estimates. Data came from immunoSEQ multiplex PCR; TCRdb stores just in-frame clones and leaves some out. V, J and clone size reflect that table, while D and trimming were determined from the DNA. The sample lists 240,000 or so clones; around 84% were seen once. This clone was counted a few times. V shed 3 bases, J shed 7 bases, and the junction held 7 bases outside the gene matches. The CDR3 length is 15 residues. The germline V gene encodes CDR1 SGHVS and CDR2 FNYEAQ. This clonotype was obtained from a woman in her late teens or twenties with acute or convalescent COVID-19. The source material was peripheral blood. The chain is built from TRBV7-6 and TRBJ1-5, with 9 bases fitting TRBD1. The CDR3 spells CASSLHRGLGQPQHF. The CDR3 bases are TGTGCCAGCAGCTTGCACAGGGGGCTGGGGCAGCCCCAGCATTTT.